This T cell receptor beta chain comes out of a study of blood T cell repertoires in COVID-19. Germline trimming cut 1 base from V and 9 bases from J; bases unmatched to any gene: 6. Germline-derived CDR1 and CDR2 are LGHDT and YNNKEL (reference sequence). This CDR3 spans 15 amino acids. Assay used: immunoSEQ multiplex PCR; TCRdb lists only in-frame clones, some missing. The sample consists of a few hundred thousand clones, 88% of them appearing once. Sequencing was done on a sample of peripheral blood. The source of this sequence is a man aged 70 or older with acute or convalescent COVID-19. The rearrangement joins TRBV3-1 (or the pseudogene TRBV3-2) to TRBJ2-5; 12 nucleotides match TRBD2. The CDR3 DNA is TGTGCCAGCAGCCAAGGGACTAGCGGGACGCGAGCCCAGTACTTC. Translated: CASSQGTSGTRAQYF.